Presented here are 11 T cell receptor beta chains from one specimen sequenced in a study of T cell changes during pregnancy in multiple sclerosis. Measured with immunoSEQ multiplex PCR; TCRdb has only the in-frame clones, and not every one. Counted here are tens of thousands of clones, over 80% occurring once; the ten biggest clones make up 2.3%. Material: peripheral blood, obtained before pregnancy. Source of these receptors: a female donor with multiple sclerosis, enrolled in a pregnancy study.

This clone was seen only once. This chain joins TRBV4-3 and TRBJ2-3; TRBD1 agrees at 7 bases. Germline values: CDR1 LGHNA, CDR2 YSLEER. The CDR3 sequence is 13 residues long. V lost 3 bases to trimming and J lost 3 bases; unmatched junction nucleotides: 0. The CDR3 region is CASSQTGTDTQYF. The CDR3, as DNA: TGCGCCAGCAGCCAGACAGGGACAGATACGCAGTATTTT.

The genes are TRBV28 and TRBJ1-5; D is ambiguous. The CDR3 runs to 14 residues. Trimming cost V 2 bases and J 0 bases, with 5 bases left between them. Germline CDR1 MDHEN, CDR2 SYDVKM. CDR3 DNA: TGTGCCAGCAGTTTAATAGATAGCAATCAGCCCCAGCATTTT. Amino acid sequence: CASSLIDSNQPQHF. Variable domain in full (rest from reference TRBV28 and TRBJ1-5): DVKVTQSSRYLVKRTGEKVFLECVQDMDHENMFWYRQDPGLGLRLIYFSYDVKMKEKGDIPEGYSVSREKKERFSLILESASTNQTSMYLCASSLIDSNQPQHFGDGTRLSIL.

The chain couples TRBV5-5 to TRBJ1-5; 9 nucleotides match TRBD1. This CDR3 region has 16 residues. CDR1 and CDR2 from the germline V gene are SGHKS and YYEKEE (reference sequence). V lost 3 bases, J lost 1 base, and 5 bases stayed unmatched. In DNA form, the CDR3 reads TGTGCCAGCAGCTCACAGGGGGCAGGCAGCAATCAGCCCCAGCATTTT. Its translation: CASSSQGAGSNQPQHF. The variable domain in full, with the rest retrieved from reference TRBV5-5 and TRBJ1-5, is DAGVTQSPTHLIKTRGQQVTLRCSPISGHKSVSWYQQVLGQGPQFIFQYYEKEERGRGNFPDRFSARQFPNYSSELNVNALLLGDSALYLCASSSQGAGSNQPQHFGDGTRLSIL.

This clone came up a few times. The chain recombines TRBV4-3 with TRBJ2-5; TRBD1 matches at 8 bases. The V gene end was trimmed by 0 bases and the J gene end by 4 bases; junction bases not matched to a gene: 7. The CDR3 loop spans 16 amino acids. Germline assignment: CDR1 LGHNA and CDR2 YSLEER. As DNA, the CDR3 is TGCGCCAGCAGCCAAGAACCTGGACAGGGAGGAGAGACCCAGTACTTC. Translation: CASSQEPGQGGETQYF.

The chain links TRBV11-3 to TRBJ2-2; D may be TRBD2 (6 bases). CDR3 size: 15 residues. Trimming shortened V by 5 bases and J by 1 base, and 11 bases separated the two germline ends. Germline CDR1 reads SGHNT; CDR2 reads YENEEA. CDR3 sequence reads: CASSTGLENTGELFF. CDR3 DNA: TGTGCCAGCAGCACGGGACTTGAGAACACCGGGGAGCTGTTTTTT.

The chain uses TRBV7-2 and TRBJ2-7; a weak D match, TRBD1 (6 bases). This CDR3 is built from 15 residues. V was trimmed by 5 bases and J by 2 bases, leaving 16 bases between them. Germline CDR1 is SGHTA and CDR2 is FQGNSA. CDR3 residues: CASSHNGQKTYEQYF. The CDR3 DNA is TGTGCCAGCAGCCATAACGGACAGAAAACCTACGAGCAGTACTTC.

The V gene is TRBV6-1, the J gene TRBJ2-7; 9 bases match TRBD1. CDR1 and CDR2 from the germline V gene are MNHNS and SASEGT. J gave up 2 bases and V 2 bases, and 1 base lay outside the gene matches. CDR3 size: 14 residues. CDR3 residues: CASSETGGAYEQYF. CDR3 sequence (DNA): TGTGCCAGCAGTGAAACAGGGGGCGCCTACGAGCAGTACTTC.

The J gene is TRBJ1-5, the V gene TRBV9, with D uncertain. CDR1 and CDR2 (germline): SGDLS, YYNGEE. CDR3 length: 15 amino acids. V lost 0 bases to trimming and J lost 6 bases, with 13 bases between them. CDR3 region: CASSVDGGIGQPQHF. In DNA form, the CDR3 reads TGTGCCAGCAGCGTAGACGGCGGAATAGGTCAGCCCCAGCATTTT.

In DNA, the CDR3 is TGTGCCAGTAGTAGGGCTGCGGGAGGGCCGTACGAGCAGTACTTC. Encoded protein: CASSRAAGGPYEQYF. This chain connects TRBV19 to TRBJ2-7, with 9 bases identical to TRBD2. The germline CDR1 and CDR2 sequences are LNHDA and SQIVND (reference sequence). With 4 bases clipped from V and 4 bases from J, the junction kept 8 bases outside the gene matches. CDR3 length: 15 residues. The whole variable domain, remainder taken from reference TRBV19 and TRBJ2-7, is DGGITQSPKYLFRKEGQNVTLSCEQNLNHDAMYWYRQDPGQGLRLIYYSQIVNDFQKGDIAEGYSVSREKKESFPLTVTSAQKNPTAFYLCASSRAAGGPYEQYFGPGTRLTVT.

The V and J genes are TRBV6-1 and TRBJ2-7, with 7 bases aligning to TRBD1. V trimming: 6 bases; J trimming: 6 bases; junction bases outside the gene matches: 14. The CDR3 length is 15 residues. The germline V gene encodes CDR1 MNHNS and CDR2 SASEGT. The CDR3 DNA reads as TGTGCCAGCAGAACCTTACCGGGACAGTCGGGCGAGCAGTACTTC. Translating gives CASRTLPGQSGEQYF.

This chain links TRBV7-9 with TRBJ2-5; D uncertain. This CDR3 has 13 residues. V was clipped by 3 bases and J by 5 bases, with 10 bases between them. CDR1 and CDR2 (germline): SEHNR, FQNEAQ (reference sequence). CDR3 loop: CASSFGRLETQYF. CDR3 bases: TGTGCCAGCAGCTTCGGCAGGCTCGAGACCCAGTACTTC.